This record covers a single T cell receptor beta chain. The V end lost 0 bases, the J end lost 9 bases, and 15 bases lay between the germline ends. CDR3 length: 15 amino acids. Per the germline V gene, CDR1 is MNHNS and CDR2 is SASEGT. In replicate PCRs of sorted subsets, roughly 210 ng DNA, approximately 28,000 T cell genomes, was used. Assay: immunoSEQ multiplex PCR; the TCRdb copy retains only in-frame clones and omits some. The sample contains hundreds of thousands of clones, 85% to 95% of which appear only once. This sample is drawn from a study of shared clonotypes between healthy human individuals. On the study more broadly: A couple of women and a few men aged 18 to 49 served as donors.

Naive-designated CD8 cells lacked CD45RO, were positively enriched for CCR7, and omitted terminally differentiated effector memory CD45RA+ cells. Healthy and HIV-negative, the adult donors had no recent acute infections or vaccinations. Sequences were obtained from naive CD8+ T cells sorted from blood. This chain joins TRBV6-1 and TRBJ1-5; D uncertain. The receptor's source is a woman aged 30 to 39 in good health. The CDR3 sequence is CASSEASSFFRPQHF. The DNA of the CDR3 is TGTGCCAGCAGTGAAGCATCTTCTTTTTTTAGGCCCCAGCATTTT.